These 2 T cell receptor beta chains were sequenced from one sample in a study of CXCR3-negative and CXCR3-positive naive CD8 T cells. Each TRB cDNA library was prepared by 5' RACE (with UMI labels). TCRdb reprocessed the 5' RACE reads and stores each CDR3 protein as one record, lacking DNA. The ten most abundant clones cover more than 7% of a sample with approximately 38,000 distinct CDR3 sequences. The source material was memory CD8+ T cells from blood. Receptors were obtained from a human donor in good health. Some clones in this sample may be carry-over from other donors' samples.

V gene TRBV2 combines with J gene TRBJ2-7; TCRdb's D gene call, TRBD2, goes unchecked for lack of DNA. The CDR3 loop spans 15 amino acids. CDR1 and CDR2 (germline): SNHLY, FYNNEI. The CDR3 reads CASSLMRLEGDEQYF.

The CDR3 region is CASSQDLIDEQYF. This chain joins TRBV4-2 and TRBJ2-7. This CDR3 has 13 amino acids. The V gene's germline CDR1 is LGHNA and CDR2 YNFKEQ.